Listed here are 4 T cell receptor beta chains from one sample, sequenced in a study of blood T cell repertoires in COVID-19. The method was immunoSEQ multiplex PCR; TCRdb's version includes in-frame clones alone and lacks a portion of them. In the table there are about 390,000 clones, more than 70% of which are singletons. The sample comprised peripheral blood. These receptors were taken from a woman aged 60-75 years with COVID-19, enrolled during active disease.

The chain couples TRBV2 to TRBJ2-5; 10 bases line up with TRBD2. CDR1 SNHLY and CDR2 FYNNEI come from the germline V gene. This CDR3 is built from 14 residues. Trimming took 6 bases from V and 4 from J; bases not matched to a gene: 5. The CDR3 region has the DNA TGTGCCAGCAGGAGCGGGGGGGAGTTAGAGACCCAGTACTTC. Protein product: CASRSGGELETQYF.

The chain has TRBV6-6 and TRBJ1-5; 8 bases match TRBD1. Germline V gene data show CDR1 as MNHNY and CDR2 as SVGAGI (reference sequence). The J segment lost 2 bases and the V segment lost 10 bases, leaving 13 bases of the junction unmatched. This CDR3 contains 16 residues. The CDR3: CATRRGQEYGNQPQHF. DNA for the CDR3: TGTGCCACTCGACGGGGACAGGAGTATGGCAATCAGCCCCAGCATTTT.

This chain links TRBV11-2 with TRBJ2-3; the D gene is possibly TRBD2 (5 bases). CDR1 is SGHAT, CDR2 FQNNGV, per germline. The CDR3 is 17 amino acids. The V end was cut by 0 bases, the J end by 2 bases, with 15 bases between. CDR3 residues: CASSLDGLIPPTDTQYF. The CDR3 nucleotides are TGTGCCAGCAGCTTAGACGGACTTATCCCTCCCACAGATACGCAGTATTTT.

The V and J genes are TRBV15 and TRBJ1-6; a possible D gene is TRBD1 (5 bases). Trimming took 3 bases from V and 8 from J, leaving 11 bases between them. CDR1 and CDR2 (germline): LNHNV, YYDKDF (reference sequence). The CDR3 has 14 amino acids. The CDR3 DNA reads as TGTGCCACCAGCAGTTTCATCAGGGATTCACCCCTCCACTTT. Protein product: CATSSFIRDSPLHF.